This T cell receptor (beta chain) is from a study of CD8+ T cells in alopecia areata. Treatment described: oral pan-JAK inhibitor, 5-10 mg twice daily. Investigators isolated RNA and reverse transcribed it into cDNA to act as the sequencing template. Assay used: immunoSEQ multiplex PCR; TCRdb lists only in-frame clones, some missing. The table has about 260,000 clones, over 45% seen once; the top ten hold 0.75% to 0.95%. This clone has a handful of counts. In germline, CDR1 is SQVTM, CDR2 ANQGSEA. CDR3 length: 13 amino acids. The ends lost 3 bases at V and 3 bases at J; junction bases unmatched: 3. Sample: CD4+ T cells sorted from blood, taken around week 54, from a patient treated with tofacitinib. This TCR was sampled from a human donor with alopecia areata. The chain uses TRBV29-1 and TRBJ2-7; 9 nucleotides agree with TRBD1. CDR3: CSVDGDRDYEQYF. The CDR3 DNA follows: TGCAGCGTTGACGGGGACAGGGACTACGAGCAGTACTTC.